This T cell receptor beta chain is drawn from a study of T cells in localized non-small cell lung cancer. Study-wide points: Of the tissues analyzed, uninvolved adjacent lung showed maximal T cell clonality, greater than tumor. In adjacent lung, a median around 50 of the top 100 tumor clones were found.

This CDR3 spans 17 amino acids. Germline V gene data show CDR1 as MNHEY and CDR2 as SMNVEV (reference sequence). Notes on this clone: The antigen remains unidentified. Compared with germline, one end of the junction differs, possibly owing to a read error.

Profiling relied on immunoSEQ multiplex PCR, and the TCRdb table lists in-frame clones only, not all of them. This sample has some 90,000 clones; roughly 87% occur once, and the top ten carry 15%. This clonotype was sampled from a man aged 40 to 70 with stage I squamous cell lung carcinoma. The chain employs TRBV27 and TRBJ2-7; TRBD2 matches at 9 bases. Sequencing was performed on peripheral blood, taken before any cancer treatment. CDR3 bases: TGTGCCAGCAGGTTATCCTGGGCAGCGGGGGGTACCTACGAGCAGTACTTC. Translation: CASRLSWAAGGTYEQYF.